These 6 T cell receptor beta chains came from one sample sequenced in a study of T cells in narcolepsy. Some clones are missing from TCRdb's copy, which holds only in-frame ones; the method was immunoSEQ multiplex PCR. Seen here are some 20,000 clones, under 85% observed once, and the top ten hold 1.6%. The sequencing input was memory (CD45RA-) CD4+ T cells from blood. All receptors derive from a human donor in good health.

The chain recombines TRBV9 with TRBJ2-3; either TRBD1 or TRBD2 may supply D (5 bases each). The CDR3 sequence is 16 residues long. V shed 0 bases and J shed 2 bases, with 13 bases lying between them. Germline CDR1 is SGDLS and CDR2 is YYNGEE. The CDR3 nucleotides are TGTGCCAGCAGCGTAGAATTGAGGGGCGACACAGATACGCAGTATTTT. Amino acid sequence: CASSVELRGDTDTQYF.

V usage is TRBV28 and J usage is TRBJ2-5; unclear D gene. The CDR3 extends over 16 amino acids. Deletions cut 3 bases from V and 3 bases from J, with 17 bases between. The germline V gene has CDR1 MDHEN and CDR2 SYDVKM. The CDR3 loop is CASSLPSPGPKETQYF. CDR3 DNA sequence: TGTGCCAGCAGTTTGCCCTCTCCAGGACCGAAAGAGACCCAGTACTTC.

The genes are TRBV6-5 and TRBJ1-5; D is possibly TRBD1 (5 bases). The germline V gene has CDR1 MNHEY and CDR2 SVGAGI. The CDR3 runs to 15 residues. V gave up 3 bases and J gave up 6 bases, with 15 bases separating them. The CDR3 coding sequence is TGTGCCAGCAGTTATGCAAGCAGGGTGGGTCAGCCCCAGCATTTT. It is translated as CASSYASRVGQPQHF.

The chain employs TRBV5-6 and TRBJ2-7; 8 bases are a match to TRBD2. Germline V lookup: CDR1 SGHDT, CDR2 YYEEEE. This CDR3 comprises 14 residues. J gave up 3 bases and V 2 bases, and 4 bases lay outside the gene matches. In DNA, the CDR3 is TGTGCCAGCAGCTTAAGGGGACTAGTCTACGAGCAGTACTTC. Amino acids: CASSLRGLVYEQYF.

This clone has more than one count but fewer than ten. V usage is TRBV6-5 and J usage is TRBJ1-4, with 10 bases identical to TRBD1. Germline CDR1 and CDR2: MNHEY and SVGAGI. The CDR3 is 13 residues long. The J segment lost 11 bases and the V segment lost 7 bases, leaving 7 bases of the junction unmatched. The CDR3 loop is CASKDRGLSKLFF. The CDR3 DNA reads as TGTGCCAGCAAAGACAGGGGGCTTAGCAAACTGTTTTTT.

As DNA, the CDR3 is TGTGCCTGGAGAACACAGGCAAACTATGGCTACACCTTC. Amino acid sequence: CAWRTQANYGYTF. The gene calls are TRBV30 and TRBJ1-2; the D gene is possibly TRBD1 (5 bases). V was clipped by 3 bases and J by 2 bases, with 10 bases between them. Germline CDR1 is GTSNPN and CDR2 is SVGIG (reference sequence). The CDR3 runs to 13 residues.